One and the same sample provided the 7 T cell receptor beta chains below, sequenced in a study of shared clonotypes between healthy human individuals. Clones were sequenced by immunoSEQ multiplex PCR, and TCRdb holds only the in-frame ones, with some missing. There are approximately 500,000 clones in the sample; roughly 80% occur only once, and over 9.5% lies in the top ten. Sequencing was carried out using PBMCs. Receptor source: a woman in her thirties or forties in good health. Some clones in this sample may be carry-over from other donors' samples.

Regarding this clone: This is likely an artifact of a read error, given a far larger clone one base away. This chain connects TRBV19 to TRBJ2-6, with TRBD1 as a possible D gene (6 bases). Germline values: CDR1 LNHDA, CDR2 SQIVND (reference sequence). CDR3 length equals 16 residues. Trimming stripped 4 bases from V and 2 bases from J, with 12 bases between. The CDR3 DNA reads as TGTGCCAGTAGTAGCGAACAGGGTACTGGGGCCAACGTCCTGACTTTC. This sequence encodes CASSSEQGTGANVLTF.

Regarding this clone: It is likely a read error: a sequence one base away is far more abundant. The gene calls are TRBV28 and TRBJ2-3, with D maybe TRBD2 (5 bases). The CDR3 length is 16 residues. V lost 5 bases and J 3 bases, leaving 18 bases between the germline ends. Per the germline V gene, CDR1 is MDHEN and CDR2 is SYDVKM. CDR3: CASSTPAEGATDTQYF. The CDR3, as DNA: TGTGCCAGCAGTACCCCAGCGGAAGGAGCAACAGATACGCAGTATTTT.

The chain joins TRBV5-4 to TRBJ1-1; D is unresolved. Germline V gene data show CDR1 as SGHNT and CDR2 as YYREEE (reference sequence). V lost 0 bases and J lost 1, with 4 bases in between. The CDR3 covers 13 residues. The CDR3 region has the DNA TGTGCCAGCAGCTTGGACAAGAACACTGAAGCTTTCTTT. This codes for CASSLDKNTEAFF.

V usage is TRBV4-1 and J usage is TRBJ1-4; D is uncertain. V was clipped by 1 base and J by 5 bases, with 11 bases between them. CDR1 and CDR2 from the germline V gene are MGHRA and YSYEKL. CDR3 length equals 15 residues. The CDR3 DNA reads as TGCGCCAGCAGCCAAGGGGGTCGCGGGAATGAAAAACTGTTTTTT. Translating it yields CASSQGGRGNEKLFF.

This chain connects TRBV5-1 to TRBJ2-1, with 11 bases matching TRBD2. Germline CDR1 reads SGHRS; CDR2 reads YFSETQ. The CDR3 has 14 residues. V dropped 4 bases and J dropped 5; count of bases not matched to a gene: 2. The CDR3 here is CASSPGLADNEQFF. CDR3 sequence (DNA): TGCGCCAGCAGCCCGGGACTAGCGGACAATGAGCAGTTCTTC.

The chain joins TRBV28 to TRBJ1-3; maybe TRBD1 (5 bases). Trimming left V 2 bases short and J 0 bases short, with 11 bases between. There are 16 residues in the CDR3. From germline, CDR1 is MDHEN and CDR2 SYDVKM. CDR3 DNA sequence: TGTGCCAGCAGTTTACCGGGGCCGAGCTCTGGAAACACCATATATTTT. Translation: CASSLPGPSSGNTIYF.

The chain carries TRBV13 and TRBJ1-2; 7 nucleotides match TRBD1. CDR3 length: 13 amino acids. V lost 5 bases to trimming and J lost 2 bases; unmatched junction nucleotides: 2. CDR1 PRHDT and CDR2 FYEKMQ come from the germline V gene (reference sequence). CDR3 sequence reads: CASSGTANYGYTF. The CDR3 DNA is TGTGCCAGCAGCGGGACAGCGAACTATGGCTACACCTTC.